The rows below give T cell receptor beta chains drawn from one sample of a study of T cell responses to AZD1222 COVID-19 vaccine. Sequencing was performed with immunoSEQ multiplex PCR; in TCRdb, only in-frame clones are kept and a portion is missing. The table shows some 130,000 clones, with approximately 88% occurring only once. The sequencing here drew on peripheral blood, taken on day 0 of AZD1222 vaccination. The receptors stem from an adult in good health. Each CDR3 is given with its conserved first and last residue. A D gene is named only where the DNA matches it firmly. Clone size is stated in some rows and not others, as once, few, many or a class when expanded.

V gene: TRBV29-1; J gene: TRBJ1-1; D gene: .; clone size: .; CDR3 protein: CSVLGRETEAFF; CDR3 DNA: TGCAGCGTTTTAGGTCGCGAGACTGAAGCTTTCTTT
V gene: TRBV7-9; J gene: TRBJ1-1; D gene: TRBD1; clone size: .; CDR3 protein: CASSLSTGAVIEAFF; CDR3 DNA: TGTGCCAGCAGCTTATCAACAGGGGCGGTTATTGAAGCTTTCTTT
V gene: TRBV24-1; J gene: TRBJ1-2; D gene: TRBD1; clone size: .; CDR3 protein: CATSARTGGGYTF; CDR3 DNA: TGTGCCACCAGTGCCCGGACAGGGGGCGGCTACACCTTC
V gene: TRBV7-3; J gene: TRBJ1-1; D gene: TRBD1; clone size: .; CDR3 protein: CASSLGQLNTEAFF; CDR3 DNA: TGTGCCAGCAGCTTGGGACAGCTGAACACTGAAGCTTTCTTT
V gene: TRBV10-3; J gene: TRBJ1-4; D gene: TRBD1; clone size: .; CDR3 protein: CAISEVLTGVNEKLFF; CDR3 DNA: TGTGCCATCAGTGAGGTGCTAACAGGGGTAAATGAAAAACTGTTTTTT
V gene: TRBV9; J gene: TRBJ1-1; D gene: .; clone size: once; CDR3 protein: CASSVAGVNTEAFF; CDR3 DNA: TGTGCCAGCAGCGTAGCGGGAGTGAACACTGAAGCTTTCTTT
V gene: TRBV19; J gene: TRBJ2-6; D gene: .; clone size: .; CDR3 protein: CASSMGGAGYPSPGANVLTF; CDR3 DNA: TGTGCCAGTAGTATGGGGGGCGCAGGGTATCCCTCCCCAGGGGCCAACGTCCTGACTTTC
V gene: TRBV5-4; J gene: TRBJ1-1; D gene: .; clone size: .; CDR3 protein: CASSLDSRGTEAFF; CDR3 DNA: TGTGCCAGCAGCTTGGACAGTAGGGGCACTGAAGCTTTCTTT
V gene: TRBV7-9; J gene: TRBJ2-5; D gene: TRBD2; clone size: .; CDR3 protein: CASETSASGAQYF; CDR3 DNA: TGTGCCAGCGAGACTAGCGCCTCAGGGGCCCAGTACTTC
V gene: TRBV6-5; J gene: TRBJ1-2; D gene: TRBD1; clone size: .; CDR3 protein: CASSYAGQANYGYTF; CDR3 DNA: TGTGCCAGCAGTTACGCGGGACAGGCTAACTATGGCTACACCTTC
V gene: TRBV5-1; J gene: TRBJ1-5; D gene: .; clone size: .; CDR3 protein: CASSLGPENQPQHF; CDR3 DNA: TGCGCCAGCAGCTTGGGGCCCGAGAATCAGCCCCAGCATTTT
V gene: TRBV6-5; J gene: TRBJ2-7; D gene: TRBD2; clone size: .; CDR3 protein: CASLAGGETYEQYF; CDR3 DNA: TGTGCCAGCTTAGCGGGGGGCGAAACCTACGAGCAGTACTTC
V gene: TRBV7-6; J gene: TRBJ1-4; D gene: .; clone size: .; CDR3 protein: CASSNLGAGNEKLFF; CDR3 DNA: TGTGCCAGCAGTAATCTGGGGGCGGGTAATGAAAAACTGTTTTTT
V gene: TRBV24-1; J gene: TRBJ2-6; D gene: .; clone size: .; CDR3 protein: CATSENPGRNSGANVLTF; CDR3 DNA: TGTGCCACCAGTGAGAATCCGGGACGGAACTCTGGGGCCAACGTCCTGACTTTC
V gene: TRBV27; J gene: TRBJ1-6; D gene: .; clone size: .; CDR3 protein: CASSFTAPSHNSPLHF; CDR3 DNA: TGTGCCAGCAGTTTTACAGCCCCGTCCCACAATTCACCCCTCCACTTT
V gene: TRBV5-4; J gene: TRBJ2-7; D gene: .; clone size: .; CDR3 protein: CASSYGGGGLLEQYF; CDR3 DNA: TGTGCCAGCAGCTATGGTGGGGGGGGCCTCCTGGAGCAGTACTTC
V gene: TRBV19; J gene: TRBJ1-1; D gene: .; clone size: .; CDR3 protein: CASSYDNLNTEAFF; CDR3 DNA: TGTGCCAGTAGCTACGACAACCTGAACACTGAAGCTTTCTTT
V gene: TRBV7-6; J gene: TRBJ1-6; D gene: TRBD1; clone size: .; CDR3 protein: CASSLRTGGDSPLHF; CDR3 DNA: TGTGCCAGCAGCCTCCGGACAGGGGGCGATTCACCCCTCCACTTT
V gene: TRBV9; J gene: TRBJ1-1; D gene: .; clone size: .; CDR3 protein: CASSVAKGGGTEAFF; CDR3 DNA: TGTGCCAGCAGCGTAGCTAAGGGAGGGGGCACTGAAGCTTTCTTT
V gene: TRBV5-6; J gene: TRBJ1-2; D gene: .; clone size: .; CDR3 protein: CASSFWGGYTF; CDR3 DNA: TGTGCCAGCAGCTTCTGGGGTGGCTACACCTTC
V gene: TRBV4-2; J gene: TRBJ1-6; D gene: .; clone size: .; CDR3 protein: CASSQDRQGPNSPLHF; CDR3 DNA: TGTGCCAGCAGCCAAGATAGGCAGGGGCCGAATTCACCCCTCCACTTT
V gene: TRBV9; J gene: TRBJ2-3; D gene: TRBD2; clone size: .; CDR3 protein: CASSGGASGYTDTQYF; CDR3 DNA: TGTGCCAGCTCCGGGGGGGCTAGCGGGTACACAGATACGCAGTATTTT
V gene: TRBV6-5; J gene: TRBJ1-6; D gene: .; clone size: few; CDR3 protein: CASSSVSHNSPLHF; CDR3 DNA: TGTGCCAGCAGTTCTGTATCCCATAATTCACCCCTCCACTTT
V gene: TRBV27; J gene: TRBJ1-2; D gene: .; clone size: .; CDR3 protein: CASSLQGHIPNYGYTF; CDR3 DNA: TGTGCCAGCAGCCTACAGGGACACATTCCTAACTATGGCTACACCTTC
V gene: TRBV7-2; J gene: TRBJ2-7; D gene: TRBD1; clone size: .; CDR3 protein: CASSSYRGSSYEQYF; CDR3 DNA: TGTGCCAGCAGCTCATACAGGGGGAGCTCCTACGAGCAGTACTTC
V gene: TRBV7-9; J gene: TRBJ2-7; D gene: .; clone size: .; CDR3 protein: CASSPDPGLSSYEQYF; CDR3 DNA: TGTGCCAGCAGCCCCGACCCGGGACTGAGCTCCTACGAGCAGTACTTC
V gene: TRBV7-8; J gene: TRBJ1-1; D gene: TRBD1; clone size: .; CDR3 protein: CASSRGQGAVNTEAFF; CDR3 DNA: TGTGCCAGCAGCCGCGGACAGGGGGCGGTGAACACTGAAGCTTTCTTT
V gene: TRBV2; J gene: TRBJ2-2; D gene: TRBD2; clone size: .; CDR3 protein: CASSPSGGNTGELFF; CDR3 DNA: TGTGCCAGCAGCCCTAGCGGGGGGAACACCGGGGAGCTGTTTTTT